These 11 T cell receptor beta chains share one sample of origin, sequenced in a study of a mutant IDH1 vaccine in newly diagnosed glioma. Time point indicated: baseline, week 1 (first vaccination visit). Treatment of the sample: pre-vaccination baseline after standard-of-care therapy. The protocol was immunoSEQ multiplex PCR, while the TCRdb copy is restricted to in-frame clones and leaves out a portion. The table has 50,000 to 65,000 clones, 60% to 85% seen once; the top ten hold roughly 1.9%. The specimen was PBMCs, collected from a glioma patient treated with radiotherapy, temozolomide or both. The receptors were gathered from a middle-aged woman with glioma.

The chain combines TRBV5-1 with TRBJ1-1; D is possibly TRBD1 (5 bases). CDR1 and CDR2 from the germline V gene are SGHRS and YFSETQ. With 6 bases removed from V and 4 bases from J, the gap between germline ends came to 16 bases. This CDR3 has 14 residues. As DNA, the CDR3 is TGCGCCAGCACGGGAAGGGGAGGAATCACTGAAGCTTTCTTT. Protein product: CASTGRGGITEAFF.

The V call is TRBV14, the J call TRBJ2-5; TRBD2 matches at 9 bases. The J segment lost 1 base and the V segment lost 5 bases, leaving 8 bases of the junction unmatched. The CDR3 runs to 16 residues. Germline values: CDR1 SGHDN, CDR2 FVKESK. The CDR3 region is CASSYLAGFVQETQYF. In DNA form, the CDR3 reads TGTGCCAGCAGCTATCTAGCGGGGTTCGTCCAAGAGACCCAGTACTTC. Together with reference TRBV14 and TRBJ2-5, the CDR3 gives the full variable domain: EAGVTQFPSHSVIEKGQTVTLRCDPISGHDNLYWYRRVMGKEIKFLLHFVKESKQDESGMPNNRFLAERTGGTYSTLKVQPAELEDSGVYFCASSYLAGFVQETQYFGPGTRLLVL.

The V gene is TRBV5-6, the J gene TRBJ2-1, with 10 positions matching TRBD2. V lost 0 bases to trimming and J lost 7 bases; unmatched junction nucleotides: 7. The CDR3 contains 16 residues. Germline-derived CDR1 and CDR2 are SGHDT and YYEEEE. The DNA for the CDR3 is TGTGCCAGCAGCTTGGCCATGGGACTAGCGTTAAATGAGCAGTTCTTC. Its translation: CASSLAMGLALNEQFF.

V usage is TRBV19 and J usage is TRBJ2-5; 10 nucleotides match TRBD1. This CDR3 region has 14 residues. Germline V CDR1 and CDR2: LNHDA, SQIVND (reference sequence). Losses at the gene ends were 6 bases for V and 7 bases for J; bases not matched to a gene: 8. The DNA for the CDR3 is TGTGCCAGTAGAGGACAGGGGGAGGAAGGGACCCAGTACTTC. It specifies CASRGQGEEGTQYF.

This clone was detected only a few times. V gene TRBV5-1 combines with J gene TRBJ1-1; no clear D. Trimming removed 5 bases at V and 0 bases at J, with 14 bases between. Per germline, CDR1 SGHRS and CDR2 YFSETQ. This CDR3 spans 15 amino acids. CDR3 amino acids: CASRPTALMNTEAFF. The CDR3 DNA reads TGCGCCAGCAGACCAACAGCGCTCATGAACACTGAAGCTTTCTTT.

The CDR3 sequence is CASSVDGNYGYTF. Written as DNA, the CDR3 is TGTGCCAGCAGTGTGGACGGTAACTATGGCTACACCTTC. The rearrangement joins TRBV6-1 to TRBJ1-2; D gene ambiguous. This CDR3 comprises 13 residues. Germline loops: CDR1 MNHNS, CDR2 SASEGT. V gave up 4 bases and J gave up 1 base, with 7 bases separating them.

This clone was counted once. V usage is TRBV7-9 and J usage is TRBJ1-3; D is unclear. The CDR3 has 15 amino acids. Germline-derived CDR1 and CDR2 are SEHNR and FQNEAQ (reference sequence). The germline V and J ends were trimmed by 4 bases and 0 bases, with 10 bases remaining between them. CDR3 in amino acids: CASSSTFSSGNTIYF. The DNA for the CDR3 is TGTGCCAGCAGCTCTACCTTCAGCTCTGGAAACACCATATATTTT.

Written as DNA, the CDR3 is TGTGCCTGGAGTGTACTGCGGGGAAACACAGATACGCAGTATTTT. Amino acid sequence: CAWSVLRGNTDTQYF. This chain joins TRBV30 and TRBJ2-3; TRBD2 might be the D (6 bases). The CDR3 is 15 residues long. Per the germline V gene, CDR1 is GTSNPN and CDR2 is SVGIG (reference sequence). Trimming stripped 0 bases from V and 2 bases from J, with 12 bases between.

The chain links TRBV10-1 to TRBJ2-7; 8 positions agree with TRBD2. This CDR3 is 15 amino acids long. V shed 0 bases, J shed 2 bases, and the junction held 3 bases outside the gene matches. Germline CDR1 is WNHNN and CDR2 is SYGVQD (reference sequence). In DNA form, the CDR3 reads TGCGCCAGCAGTGAGTCGGGAGCGGGGGCCTACGAGCAGTACTTC. Translating it yields CASSESGAGAYEQYF.

This chain joins TRBV27 and TRBJ2-3, with unresolved D. Trimming removed 8 bases at V and 7 bases at J, with 7 bases between. This CDR3 is 10 amino acids long. The germline V gene encodes CDR1 MNHEY and CDR2 SMNVEV (reference sequence). The CDR3 sequence is CASGPNTQYF. In DNA, the CDR3 is TGTGCCAGCGGTCCAAATACGCAGTATTTT.

The chain uses TRBV5-1 and TRBJ2-3; either TRBD1 or TRBD2 may fit D (5 bases each). V was pared by 5 bases and J by 4 bases, with 20 bases between. Germline CDR1 SGHRS, CDR2 YFSETQ. This CDR3 spans 16 amino acids. The CDR3 here is CASSHTGTQVSDTQYF. The CDR3 DNA reads as TGCGCCAGCAGTCACACCGGGACCCAGGTGTCAGATACGCAGTATTTT.